The count of the clone carrying this T cell receptor beta chain is one. Its target is not known. This CDR3 region has 11 residues. Trimming pared 3 bases from V and 7 bases from J, leaving 10 bases between. CDR1 and CDR2 from the germline V gene are GTSNPN and SVGIG (reference sequence). This sample is drawn from a study of graft-versus-host responses after intestinal transplantation. TCRdb's table, derived via immunoSEQ multiplex PCR, lists solely in-frame clones and lacks some. The sample yields about 94,000 clones, roughly nine tenths seen once. The sample was unstimulated CD8+ T cells sorted from spleen or lymph node cells, taken before intestinal transplant. V is TRBV30 and J is TRBJ2-7; D is ambiguous. This clonotype originated in a human donor who received an intestinal transplant. Here the CDR3 DNA reads TGTGCCTGGAGCATCCCGGGTGAGCAGTACTTC. This gives the protein CAWSIPGEQYF.